This T cell receptor beta chain derives from a study of response to subunit inactivated influenza vaccine. This clonotype was observed many times. TCRdb ran MiXCR on the RT-PCR reads and lists one entry per CDR3 protein. The sample carries 500,000 to 600,000 distinct CDR3 sequences, 10% to 15% recorded once. CDR3 size: 15 residues. V gave up 4 bases and J gave up 4 bases, with 17 bases separating them. In germline, CDR1 is SQVTM, CDR2 ANQGSEA. The sequences come from PBMCs from blood, collected roughly 6 weeks after vaccination. The source is a man aged 45-60 years who received an inactivated influenza vaccine. The V gene is TRBV29-1, the J gene TRBJ2-1, with D possibly matching TRBD1 (7 bases). CDR3 sequence (DNA): TGCAGCGTTGGAGGTCTGGCAGGGGGGTACAATGAGCAGTTCTTC. Protein: CSVGGLAGGYNEQFF.